Below, 29 T cell receptor beta chains from the same sample are listed, as sequenced in a study of T cell repertoires in cytomegalovirus infection. TCRdb processed the reads anew with MiXCR; each CDR3 protein has one entry. The sample consists of more than 350,000 distinct CDR3 sequences, 31% of them appearing once. The sequenced material came from PBMCs. Receptors were obtained from a human donor in good health (CMV status not recorded). Some clones in this sample may be carry-over from other donors' samples.

This clonotype was detected a few times. J is TRBJ2-2 and V is TRBV6-1, with 8 bases fitting TRBD1. Germline CDR1 and CDR2: MNHNS and SASEGT. This CDR3 spans 14 amino acids. Trimming at V came to 7 bases and at J to 7 bases, leaving 8 bases not matched to a gene. CDR3 protein: CASTMTGERGELFF. The CDR3 DNA is TGTGCCAGCACCATGACAGGGGAGCGCGGGGAGCTGTTTTTT.

This clonotype was seen a few times. The rearrangement uses TRBV6-6 and TRBJ1-6; TRBD1 matches at 10 bases. The germline V gene has CDR1 MNHNY and CDR2 SVGAGI (reference sequence). The V gene end was trimmed by 6 bases and the J gene end by 5 bases; junction bases not matched to a gene: 4. This CDR3 has 15 residues. CDR3 amino acids: CASSRDRGNNSPLHF. CDR3 nucleotide sequence: TGTGCCAGCAGCCGGGACAGGGGTAATAATTCACCCCTCCACTTT.

This clonotype has only a few counts. The gene calls are TRBV7-2 and TRBJ2-7; D is unresolved. The CDR3 is 13 residues long. The germline CDR1 and CDR2 sequences are SGHTA and FQGNSA. The ends were cut back, 4 bases at V and 0 bases at J, with 7 bases in the middle. In DNA form, the CDR3 reads TGTGCCAGCAGCTCTCAGAGCTCCTACGAGCAGTACTTC. The encoded protein is CASSSQSSYEQYF.

This clonotype was seen a few times. The chain has TRBV4-1 and TRBJ1-2; D ambiguous. Per the germline V gene, CDR1 is MGHRA and CDR2 is YSYEKL. CDR3 length: 16 residues. The V end lost 0 bases, the J end lost 7 bases, and 18 bases lay between the germline ends. For the CDR3, the DNA is TGCGCCAGCAGCCAAGATCTTGGGTTTGGAGCGGGTGGCTACACCTTC. Its protein product is CASSQDLGFGAGGYTF.

The chain links TRBV28 to TRBJ1-4, with D possibly TRBD1 on 6 matching bases. The germline V and J ends were trimmed by 5 bases and 0 bases, with 10 bases remaining between them. The CDR3 spans 15 residues. Germline CDR1 MDHEN, CDR2 SYDVKM. The chain's CDR3 is CASSIHRATNEKLFF. CDR3 sequence (DNA): TGTGCCAGCAGTATCCACAGGGCAACTAATGAAAAACTGTTTTTT.

The rearrangement joins TRBV2 to TRBJ1-1, with D tentatively TRBD1 (5 bases). V gave up 4 bases and J gave up 8 bases, with 8 bases separating them. Germline V gives CDR1 SNHLY, CDR2 FYNNEI. The CDR3 sequence is 11 residues long. For the CDR3, the DNA is TGTGCCAGCAGTGCCCGGGGGGAAGCTTTCTTT. This codes for CASSARGEAFF.

This clonotype was picked up a small number of times. The V and J genes are TRBV12-3 or TRBV12-4 and TRBJ1-5; D perhaps matches TRBD1 (5 bases). The CDR3 has 15 residues. V was shortened by 6 bases and J by 6 bases, with 18 bases between the two germline ends. CDR3 sequence (DNA): TGTGCCAGCAGAGGCACGGGATCTGGGGGTCAGCCCCAGCATTTT. Protein product: CASRGTGSGGQPQHF.

This clonotype was seen only a few times. This chain links TRBV11-2 with TRBJ2-1; TRBD1 aligns across 8 bases. The trim removed 2 bases at V and 0 bases at J, leaving 15 bases unmatched. This CDR3 is built from 20 residues. CDR1 is SGHAT, CDR2 FQNNGV, per germline. This CDR3 is CASSLPEKFRDRSSYNEQFF. The CDR3, as DNA: TGTGCCAGCAGCTTACCCGAAAAATTCCGGGACAGGAGCTCCTACAATGAGCAGTTCTTC.

This clonotype was observed at least ten times. This chain uses TRBV7-7 with TRBJ2-1, with unresolved D. The germline gives CDR1 SSHAT, CDR2 FNYEAQ (reference sequence). V lost 0 bases and J 8 bases, leaving 8 bases between the germline ends. This CDR3 comprises 13 residues. The DNA of the CDR3 is TGTGCCAGCAGCTTAGCCATCATGGATGAGCAGTTCTTC. This codes for CASSLAIMDEQFF.

CDR3 in amino acids: CASSNQGNAEAFF. The CDR3, as DNA: TGCGCCAGCAGTAACCAGGGTAACGCTGAAGCTTTCTTT. The V gene is TRBV10-2, the J gene TRBJ1-1; D might be TRBD1 (5 bases). Germline values: CDR1 WSHSY, CDR2 SAAADI. The CDR3 covers 13 residues. V was pared by 5 bases and J by 6 bases, with 13 bases between.

The rearrangement uses TRBV6-1 and TRBJ1-1; D gene uncertain. CDR1 is MNHNS and CDR2 is SASEGT in the germline V gene. This CDR3 is 12 amino acids long. Between the trimmed V and J ends, which lost 4 bases and 5 bases, there was a span of 8 bases. For the CDR3, the DNA is TGTGCCAGCAGTGCTAGGTGGACTGAAGCTTTCTTT. Protein product: CASSARWTEAFF.

The rearrangement uses TRBV20-1 and TRBJ1-2; D ambiguous. Germline lookup yields CDR1 DFQATT and CDR2 SNEGSKA (reference sequence). V lost 0 bases, J lost 2 bases, and 10 bases lay in between. The CDR3 sequence is 14 residues long. CDR3 region: CSARDRAGNYGYTF. The CDR3 bases are TGCAGTGCTAGAGATAGGGCCGGAAACTATGGCTACACCTTC.

The J gene is TRBJ1-6, the V gene TRBV7-9; D call uncertain. Trimming removed 5 bases at V and 6 bases at J, with 11 bases between. Germline loops: CDR1 SEHNR, CDR2 FQNEAQ (reference sequence). The CDR3 sequence is 14 residues long. Here the CDR3 reads CASSRVSLNSPLHF. The CDR3 bases are TGTGCCAGCAGCCGGGTTTCCCTTAATTCACCCCTCCACTTT. The variable domain in full, completed from reference TRBV7-9 and TRBJ1-6, reads DTGVSQNPRHKITKRGQNVTFRCDPISEHNRLYWYRQTLGQGPEFLTYFQNEAQLEKSRLLSDRFSAERPKGSFSTLEIQRTEQGDSAMYLCASSRVSLNSPLHFGNGTRLTVT.

The chain is built from TRBV7-6 and TRBJ2-7; no firm D call. This CDR3 spans 14 amino acids. Per germline, CDR1 SGHVS and CDR2 FNYEAQ. With 1 base removed from V and 5 bases from J, the gap between germline ends came to 12 bases. The CDR3: CASSLGRPYDEQYF. The DNA of the CDR3 is TGTGCCAGCAGCTTAGGCCGACCCTACGACGAGCAGTACTTC.

This clonotype was seen only a few times. This rearrangement joins TRBV11-2 to TRBJ2-5; 8 bases fit TRBD2. This CDR3 is built from 13 residues. CDR1 and CDR2 (germline): SGHAT, FQNNGV. The junction had 6 bases not matched to a gene; V was cut back by 6 bases and J by 6 bases. CDR3 sequence reads: CASSPGGAQTQYF. In nucleotides, the CDR3 is TGTGCCAGCAGTCCCGGGGGGGCGCAGACCCAGTACTTC.

The CDR3 bases are TGTGCCAGCTCACGTCTTACAGTGAATCCAGATACGCAGTATTTT. It encodes CASSRLTVNPDTQYF. The chain couples TRBV18 to TRBJ2-3, with no clear D. Germline CDR1 KGHSH, CDR2 LQKENI. Trimming removed 4 bases from V and 4 bases from J, with 15 bases in between. The CDR3 consists of 15 residues. Full variable domain (missing parts from reference TRBV18 and TRBJ2-3): NAGVMQNPRHLVRRRGQEARLRCSPMKGHSHVYWYRQLPEEGLKFMVYLQKENIIDESGMPKERFSAEFPKEGPSILRIQQVVRGDSAAYFCASSRLTVNPDTQYFGPGTRLTVL.

This rearrangement joins TRBV20-1 to TRBJ1-1; D uncertain. Trimming shortened V by 2 bases and J by 0 bases, and 13 bases separated the two germline ends. This CDR3 region has 15 residues. Germline values: CDR1 DFQATT, CDR2 SNEGSKA (reference sequence). The CDR3 coding sequence is TGCAGTGCTAGACTGGACCGACCTATGAACACTGAAGCTTTCTTT. This codes for CSARLDRPMNTEAFF.

Turning to this clonotype: The missing conserved phenylalanine or tryptophan at the end of this CDR3 makes a read error likely. The V gene is TRBV5-1, the J gene TRBJ2-3; D remains ambiguous. V lost 1 base and J 0 bases, leaving 6 bases between the germline ends. Germline V CDR1 and CDR2: SGHRS, YFSETQ. This CDR3 has 14 amino acids. The DNA for the CDR3 is TGCGCCAGCAGCTTGAGGAGAAGCACAGATACGCAGTATTGT. Its protein product is CASSLRRSTDTQYC.

V gene TRBV30 combines with J gene TRBJ1-1, with D perhaps TRBD1 (6 bases). V was pared by 0 bases and J by 3 bases, with 11 bases between. The germline CDR1 and CDR2 sequences are GTSNPN and SVGIG (reference sequence). CDR3 length equals 14 residues. CDR3 protein: CAWSVRAGDTEAFF. As DNA, the CDR3 is TGTGCCTGGAGTGTCAGAGCAGGGGACACTGAAGCTTTCTTT.

The chain has TRBV5-3 and TRBJ2-7; TRBD1 matches at 10 bases. TRBV5-3 is designated an ORF whose function remains uncertain. CDR3 size: 15 residues. The CDR3 reads CDSSFGDRGSYEQYF. DNA of the CDR3: TGTGACAGCAGCTTCGGGGACAGGGGATCCTACGAGCAGTACTTC.

This clonotype came up a few times. CDR3 loop: CASSQEAGAAFF. CDR3 DNA: TGCGCCAGCAGCCAAGAGGCGGGTGCAGCTTTCTTT. The chain has TRBV4-1 and TRBJ1-1; no clear D. The CDR3 consists of 12 residues. The ends were cut back, 0 bases at V and 10 bases at J, with 9 bases in the middle. In germline, CDR1 is MGHRA, CDR2 YSYEKL.

The V and J genes are TRBV7-6 and TRBJ1-1; no reliable D call. Trimming removed 4 bases from V and 13 bases from J, with 10 bases in between. This CDR3 is built from 10 residues. From germline, CDR1 is SGHVS and CDR2 FNYEAQ. The DNA for the CDR3 is TGTGCCAGCAGCTCCAGGATGGTTTTCTTT. This codes for CASSSRMVFF.

This clonotype has at least ten counts. The chain combines TRBV7-6 with TRBJ1-4; a possible D gene is TRBD1 (6 bases). The CDR3 runs 13 residues. Germline lookup yields CDR1 SGHVS and CDR2 FNYEAQ. V dropped 1 base and J dropped 11 bases, with 11 bases sitting between them. CDR3 DNA sequence: TGTGCCAGCAGCTTAGAACCCACAGGGAAACTGTTTTTT. As protein: CASSLEPTGKLFF.

This clonotype was seen more than once but under ten times. Its ends do not fully match the called genes, so a read error is possible. The rearrangement links TRBV4-3 to TRBJ2-5; 10 bases are a match to TRBD2. Germline CDR1 is LGHNA and CDR2 is YSLEER. The CDR3 sequence is 16 residues long. DNA for the CDR3: TGCGCCAGCAGTCAAGTTAGCGGGGGGCCACAAGAGACCCAGTACTTC. It codes for CASSQVSGGPQETQYF.

The V gene is TRBV28, the J gene TRBJ1-5; 9 bases agree with TRBD1. V was pared by 4 bases and J by 0 bases, with 16 bases of the junction left unmatched. CDR1 is MDHEN, CDR2 SYDVKM, per germline. The CDR3 is 20 residues long. CDR3 coding DNA: TGTGCCAGCAGTTCACCTTGGGACAGGGAGAATCCTTATAGCAATCAGCCCCAGCATTTT. It is translated as CASSSPWDRENPYSNQPQHF.

This clonotype was counted only a few times. The genes are TRBV19 and TRBJ2-2, with 10 bases that match TRBD2. CDR3 length equals 16 residues. CDR1 is LNHDA and CDR2 is SQIVND in the germline V gene (reference sequence). Trimming took 4 bases from V and 4 from J; bases not matched to a gene: 6. CDR3 amino acids: CASSKAGTSVTGELFF. DNA of the CDR3: TGTGCCAGTAGTAAGGCCGGGACTAGCGTCACCGGGGAGCTGTTTTTT.

Details on this clonotype: The conserved phenylalanine or tryptophan is not found at the CDR3 terminus, so this likely reflects a read error. V and J are TRBV4-1 and TRBJ2-1; the D gene is possibly TRBD2 (6 bases). V was cut by 1 base and J by 6 bases, with 19 bases left in between. CDR3 length: 17 amino acids. Germline CDR1 MGHRA, CDR2 YSYEKL. CDR3 loop: CASSQVEGIVGSNEQFL. For the CDR3, the DNA is TGCGCCAGCAGCCAAGTGGAGGGAATAGTTGGTAGCAATGAGCAGTTCTTA.

This clonotype has a count of ten or more. This sequence joins TRBV7-2 and TRBJ2-2; 7 bases map to TRBD2. V gave up 7 bases and J gave up 7 bases; unmatched junction bases: 12. The germline V gene has CDR1 SGHTA and CDR2 FQGNSA. The CDR3 covers 15 residues. As DNA, the CDR3 is TGTGCCAGCATCCTTCAGGGAGGGCTTGGCGGGGAGCTGTTTTTT. This sequence encodes CASILQGGLGGELFF.

The chain joins TRBV29-1 to TRBJ1-1, with D maybe TRBD1 (6 bases). The ends were cut back, 3 bases at V and 0 bases at J, with 20 bases in the middle. Germline V lookup: CDR1 SQVTM, CDR2 ANQGSEA. CDR3 length: 17 residues. The CDR3 loop is CSVEKGTLGVVNTEAFF. The CDR3 DNA sequence: TGCAGCGTTGAGAAAGGGACACTTGGTGTGGTGAACACTGAAGCTTTCTTT.